This TCR beta chain was identified during a study of lymphopenia after photon versus proton radiotherapy. Only in-frame clones appear in the TCRdb table, and some are missing; sequencing was by immunoSEQ multiplex PCR. The sample shows 65,000 to 75,000 clones, over 70% of them seen only once. The CDR3 contains 16 residues. Germline V lookup: CDR1 SGHTS, CDR2 YDEGEE. V was clipped by 0 bases and J by 2 bases; unmatched bases: 6. This clone was detected only once. This material consisted of peripheral blood, taken from a patient treated with proton-based radiotherapy. The chain is built from TRBV5-8 and TRBJ2-3; 7 bases align to TRBD2. This clonotype was obtained from a man older than 75 with esophageal cancer. CDR3 sequence reads: CASSLAGRGITDTQYF. CDR3 nucleotide sequence: TGTGCCAGCAGCTTGGCTGGGCGGGGGATCACAGATACGCAGTATTTT.